Included here is one TCR beta chain sequence, with context. These data belong to a study of blood T cell repertoires in COVID-19. Per the germline V gene, CDR1 is SGHTA and CDR2 is FQGNSA. V shed 3 bases and J shed 6 bases, with 17 bases lying between them. The CDR3 totals 16 residues. Repertoires were generated with immunoSEQ multiplex PCR, while TCRdb's copy carries only in-frame clones and drops some. The table lists about 200,000 clones, 84% of them singletons, with 3% to 3.5% in the top ten. Sequencing input: PBMCs or T cells enriched from blood (not recorded which). V is TRBV7-2 and J is TRBJ2-2; D possibly corresponds to TRBD2 (6 bases). This sequence originates from a woman in her thirties who had been exposed to COVID-19. For the CDR3, the DNA is TGTGCCAGCAGCTTCCGGACTACCGGTAGCCCCGGGGAGCTGTTTTTT. It yields the protein CASSFRTTGSPGELFF.